The sequence of this TCR beta chain was determined in a study of cytomegalovirus exposure and HLA in healthy donors. Study-level findings and limits: Through in vitro validation, three CMV-associated chains were shown to be specific for CMV antigens. Most TCRs appeared rarely, but some public TCRs recurred in many donors. TCR beta chains numbering roughly 150 were designated cytomegalovirus-associated.

With respect to this clone: Its specificity is not known.

Profiled with immunoSEQ multiplex PCR; TCRdb holds only in-frame clones, not every one. The table shows hundreds of thousands of clones, with approximately 88% occurring only once. The CDR3 length is 15 residues. V lost 5 bases and J 1 base, leaving 13 bases between the germline ends. Germline V gene sequence: CDR1 SGHRS, CDR2 YFSETQ. This receptor was obtained from a woman aged 30 to 39 in good health and CMV-seropositive. Sequenced material: PBMCs. V gene TRBV5-1 combines with J gene TRBJ2-1, with D unclear. This CDR3 reads CASRSGLGSYNEQFF. The CDR3 coding sequence is TGCGCCAGCAGATCCGGCCTTGGATCCTACAATGAGCAGTTCTTC. Full variable domain (rest looked up from reference TRBV5-1 and TRBJ2-1): KAGVTQTPRYLIKTRGQQVTLSCSPISGHRSVSWYQQTPGQGLQFLFEYFSETQRNKGNFPGRFSGRQFSNSRSEMNVSTLELGDSALYLCASRSGLGSYNEQFFGPGTRLTVL.